Below, 21 T cell receptor beta chains from the same sample are listed, as sequenced in a study of T cells in Graves' hyperthyroidism and ophthalmopathy. Template material for amplifying TCR beta CDR3 regions consisted of RNA transcripts. RT-PCR in the first round (using the HTBI primer set) targeted the TCR CDR3. Via MiXCR, TCRdb re-called the multiplex PCR reads, giving one row per CDR3 protein. The sample lists under 500,000 distinct CDR3 sequences, over 11% occurring once. The source material was blood. All receptors come from a man in his fifties or sixties with Graves' ophthalmopathy.

Ten or more counts support this clonotype. At one of its ends the junction is not consistent with the germline gene, which may arise from a read error. The chain is built from TRBV5-1 and TRBJ2-3; possible D gene TRBD2, 6 bases. The CDR3 runs 15 residues. The germline V gene encodes CDR1 SGHRS and CDR2 YFSETQ. The CDR3 here is CASSLAGTSTDTQYF. Written as DNA, the CDR3 is TGTGCCAGCAGCTTGGCGGGGACTAGCACAGATACGCAGTATTTT.

This clonotype was detected a few times. The J gene is TRBJ2-1, the V gene TRBV4-1; no firm D call. Germline CDR1 is MGHRA and CDR2 is YSYEKL. The CDR3 totals 16 residues. V was pared by 4 bases and J by 0 bases, with 13 bases between. Written as DNA, the CDR3 is TGCGCCAGCAGCCCTTTAGGAGAGACCTCCTACAATGAGCAGTTCTTC. It yields the protein CASSPLGETSYNEQFF.

The table lists this clonotype with a few counts. The gene calls are TRBV5-1 and TRBJ2-4, with D perhaps being TRBD1 or TRBD2 (7 bases each). The CDR3 runs 18 residues. Deletions cut 0 bases from V and 5 bases from J, with 21 bases between. Germline CDR1 reads SGHRS; CDR2 reads YFSETQ. CDR3 bases: TGCGCCAGCAGCTTGGGACAGGGACGGAGGGAGGGCCAAAACATTCAGTACTTC. This gives the protein CASSLGQGRREGQNIQYF.

This clonotype was detected only a few times. The chain carries TRBV6-1 and TRBJ2-3; 7 bases match TRBD2. Germline CDR1 reads MNHNS; CDR2 reads SASEGT. This CDR3 spans 16 amino acids. The ends lost 4 bases at V and 2 bases at J; junction bases unmatched: 9. The CDR3 loop is CASSAGLGSNTDTQYF. The CDR3 DNA reads TGTGCCAGCAGTGCAGGACTAGGGTCTAACACAGATACGCAGTATTTT.

The chain links TRBV6-1 to TRBJ1-5; D call uncertain. The CDR3 runs 17 residues. Trimming left V 6 bases short and J 0 bases short, with 18 bases between. Per germline, CDR1 MNHNS and CDR2 SASEGT. The CDR3 region is CASSPNTAPYSNQPQHF. The CDR3 DNA follows: TGTGCCAGCAGCCCAAACACAGCACCCTATAGCAATCAGCCCCAGCATTTT.

In its sample, this clonotype was seen many times. V and J are TRBV29-1 and TRBJ2-1, with a possible D match to TRBD2 (5 bases). The CDR3 consists of 11 residues. The germline V gene encodes CDR1 SQVTM and CDR2 ANQGSEA. Trimming shortened V by 5 bases and J by 3 bases, and 5 bases separated the two germline ends. The CDR3 here is CSVSGYNEQFF. The CDR3 coding sequence is TGCAGCGTTAGCGGCTACAATGAGCAGTTCTTC.

The V gene is TRBV12-3 or TRBV12-4, the J gene TRBJ2-1; D possibly matches TRBD1 or TRBD2 (6 bases each). V gave up 11 bases and J gave up 0 bases, with 14 bases separating them. The CDR3 spans 14 residues. CDR3 bases: TGTGCCGGGGGGACAAACCGCTCCTACAATGAGCAGTTCTTC. Translating it yields CAGGTNRSYNEQFF.

At least ten counts were recorded for this clonotype. The chain combines TRBV20-1 with TRBJ2-1; D could derive from TRBD1 or TRBD2 (5 bases each). The CDR3 has 14 residues. V dropped 3 bases and J dropped 7 bases, with 16 bases sitting between them. Per germline, CDR1 DFQATT and CDR2 SNEGSKA (reference sequence). CDR3 sequence: CSARVGRRLNEQFF. As DNA, the CDR3 is TGCAGTGCTAGGGTGGGACGCCGTCTGAATGAGCAGTTCTTC.

V and J are TRBV4-1 and TRBJ2-1; D is possibly TRBD1 (5 bases). The CDR3 runs to 15 residues. The germline V gene encodes CDR1 MGHRA and CDR2 YSYEKL. Trimming pared 4 bases from V and 4 bases from J, leaving 14 bases between. In nucleotides, the CDR3 is TGCGCCAGCAGCCGGAGCAGGGAACAATACAATGAGCAGTTCTTC. It yields the protein CASSRSREQYNEQFF.

At least ten counts were recorded for this clonotype. This chain links TRBV27 with TRBJ2-5; the match to TRBD2 covers 11 bases. V lost 6 bases, J lost 5 bases, and 14 bases stayed unmatched. In germline, CDR1 is MNHEY, CDR2 SMNVEV (reference sequence). The length of the CDR3 is 17 residues. The CDR3 here is CASSLNSGTSGRETQYF. For the CDR3, the DNA is TGTGCCAGCAGCCTAAACTCGGGGACTAGCGGACGGGAGACCCAGTACTTC.

The genes are TRBV6-7 and TRBJ1-1; weak D call: TRBD1 (5 bases). TRBV6-7 is an open reading frame whose function is uncertain. The V and J ends lost 2 bases and 4 bases respectively, with 17 bases between them. There are 16 residues in the CDR3. Here the CDR3 DNA reads TGTGCCAGCAGTTACGATCGTCTGGCAGGGCCCACTGAAGCTTTCTTT. Its translation is CASSYDRLAGPTEAFF.

This clonotype was detected ten times or more. This chain joins TRBV7-9 and TRBJ2-2, with 8 bases lining up with TRBD2. The CDR3 loop spans 16 amino acids. J was trimmed by 6 bases and V by 2 bases; bases with no gene match: 8. In germline, CDR1 is SEHNR, CDR2 FQNEAQ (reference sequence). The CDR3: CASSLFPGRVPGELFF. DNA of the CDR3: TGTGCCAGCAGCTTATTTCCCGGGAGGGTGCCCGGGGAGCTGTTTTTT.

This chain links TRBV2 with TRBJ2-2, with TRBD1 matching over 10 bases. The CDR3 runs 15 residues. Germline lookup yields CDR1 SNHLY and CDR2 FYNNEI. J was trimmed by 4 bases and V by 5 bases; bases with no gene match: 4. CDR3 DNA: TGTGCCAGCAGTCTTGACAGGGGGCGCACCGGGGAGCTGTTTTTT. Residues: CASSLDRGRTGELFF.

The rearrangement joins TRBV20-1 to TRBJ1-3, with 7 bases fitting TRBD1. This CDR3 region has 16 residues. Germline loops: CDR1 DFQATT, CDR2 SNEGSKA (reference sequence). V lost 0 bases to trimming and J lost 4 bases; unmatched junction nucleotides: 9. The CDR3 DNA reads TGCAGTGCTAGAGATGAGGGGGCGGATTCGGGAAACACCATATATTTT. This gives the protein CSARDEGADSGNTIYF.

V is TRBV19 and J is TRBJ1-2; D not certain. Trimming cost V 6 bases and J 8 bases, with 19 bases left between them. CDR1 is LNHDA, CDR2 SQIVND, per germline (reference sequence). This CDR3 is 14 amino acids long. In DNA form, the CDR3 reads TGTGCCAGTAGACCGGAAAGTAATGTTTGGGGCTACACCTTC. This codes for CASRPESNVWGYTF.

The rearrangement joins TRBV20-1 to TRBJ2-5; 11 bases line up with TRBD2. This CDR3 has 12 residues. After removal of 5 bases from V and 14 bases from J, the junction contained 10 bases not matched to a gene. The germline gives CDR1 DFQATT, CDR2 SNEGSKA (reference sequence). DNA of the CDR3: TGCAGTGCTCCCGGACTAGCGGGTCCCCCTTACTTC. The encoded protein is CSAPGLAGPPYF.

The gene calls are TRBV27 and TRBJ2-7, with D tentatively TRBD1 (6 bases). V was cut by 6 bases and J by 2 bases, with 20 bases left in between. The CDR3 contains 16 residues. Germline CDR1 MNHEY, CDR2 SMNVEV (reference sequence). In nucleotides, the CDR3 is TGTGCCAGCAGCCCGACAGGTCCTATCTTAACCTACGAGCAGTACTTC. It codes for CASSPTGPILTYEQYF.

A remark on this clonotype: It may be a read error: a sequence one base away is much more abundant. The CDR3 reads CAGSVSGSTGPSLEQYF. The CDR3 nucleotides are TGTGCCGGCAGCGTCAGTGGGTCTACCGGGCCCAGCCTCGAGCAGTACTTC. The chain has TRBV9 and TRBJ2-7; no firm D call. Germline CDR1 is SGDLS and CDR2 is YYNGEE. The CDR3 spans 17 residues.

Remarks on this clonotype: A much larger clone is a single base away; this may be a read error. The rearrangement joins TRBV12-3 or TRBV12-4 to TRBJ1-2; 8 bases align to TRBD1. The CDR3 is made up of 14 amino acids. The ends lost 8 bases at V and 0 bases at J; junction bases unmatched: 5. CDR3 protein: CASASTGANYGYTF. In DNA form, the CDR3 reads TGTGCCAGCGCCTCGACAGGGGCTAACTATGGCTACACCTTC.

This clonotype was seen many times. CDR3 in DNA: TGTGCCAGCAGTGTTGGGACAGACGGGACCCAGTACTTC. Encoded protein: CASSVGTDGTQYF. The chain couples TRBV2 to TRBJ2-5; TRBD1 agrees at 7 bases. The CDR3 totals 13 residues. Germline lookup yields CDR1 SNHLY and CDR2 FYNNEI. Losses at the gene ends were 4 bases for V and 7 bases for J; bases not matched to a gene: 6.

This clonotype was observed at least ten times. The chain recombines TRBV11-3 with TRBJ1-1; D remains ambiguous. The CDR3 covers 13 residues. V lost 5 bases and J lost 0, with 7 bases in between. Germline CDR1 is SGHNT and CDR2 is YENEEA. CDR3 sequence: CASSPAMNTEAFF. For the CDR3, the DNA is TGTGCCAGCAGCCCAGCTATGAACACTGAAGCTTTCTTT. Based on the CDR3 plus reference TRBV11-3 and TRBJ1-1, the full variable domain is EAGVVQSPRYKIIEKKQPVAFWCNPISGHNTLYWYLQNLGQGPELLIRYENEEAVDDSQLPKDRFSAERLKGVDSTLKIQPAELGDSAVYLCASSPAMNTEAFFGQGTRLTVV.